Listed here are 29 T cell receptor beta chains from one sample, sequenced in a study of T cells after yellow fever vaccination. One entry per CDR3 protein, called by TCRdb with MiXCR from the 5' RACE reads. The table has a few hundred thousand distinct CDR3 sequences, roughly 7% seen once. Here the sequenced sample was PBMCs, taken more than 40 days after the first yellow fever vaccination. The origin of the receptors is a man between 18 and 35 years old who received the YFV17D yellow fever vaccine.

The sample holds a few counts of this clonotype. The J gene is TRBJ2-5, the V gene TRBV29-1, with D hard to call. The CDR3 loop spans 13 amino acids. The V end lost 4 bases, the J end lost 5 bases, and 14 bases lay between the germline ends. Germline V gene lookup returns CDR1 SQVTM and CDR2 ANQGSEA. The CDR3 DNA follows: TGCAGCGTTGTCTACCTCCTGGGGGAGACCCAGTACTTC. Translation: CSVVYLLGETQYF.

This clonotype was observed a few times. This chain links TRBV3-1 with TRBJ2-5, with 8 bases lining up with TRBD1. The length of the CDR3 is 14 residues. Germline V lookup: CDR1 LGHDT, CDR2 YNNKEL (reference sequence). V lost 4 bases to trimming and J lost 5 bases; unmatched junction nucleotides: 6. In DNA, the CDR3 is TGTGCCAGCAGCCCTTGGACAGGGAGCGAGACCCAGTACTTC. Protein sequence: CASSPWTGSETQYF.

This clonotype was seen just once. The rearrangement links TRBV20-1 to TRBJ2-6; 9 bases agree with TRBD1. Trimming removed 6 bases from V and 0 bases from J; junction bases left unmatched: 6. CDR3 length: 16 residues. Per germline, CDR1 DFQATT and CDR2 SNEGSKA (reference sequence). CDR3 residues: CSATTGGTSGANVLTF. CDR3 nucleotides: TGCAGTGCCACGACAGGGGGGACCTCTGGGGCCAACGTCCTGACTTTC.

This clonotype was detected ten times or more. The chain combines TRBV4-1 with TRBJ1-5, with D unclear. Germline assignment: CDR1 MGHRA and CDR2 YSYEKL. The CDR3 extends over 15 amino acids. The ends were cut back, 0 bases at V and 3 bases at J, with 9 bases in the middle. The CDR3 DNA reads as TGCGCCAGCAGCCAAGATATAGGCTCCAATCAGCCCCAGCATTTT. Translated, it gives CASSQDIGSNQPQHF.

This clonotype came up a few times. This sequence joins TRBV20-1 and TRBJ1-5; D may be TRBD1 (6 bases). This CDR3 has 13 amino acids. The germline V gene has CDR1 DFQATT and CDR2 SNEGSKA (reference sequence). The germline V and J ends were trimmed by 2 bases and 6 bases, with 11 bases remaining between them. The CDR3 loop is CSARQGFSQPQHF. The DNA of the CDR3 is TGCAGTGCTAGACAGGGGTTTTCTCAGCCCCAGCATTTT.

This clonotype showed up many times. The chain employs TRBV7-2 and TRBJ2-3, with 7 bases matching TRBD1. The CDR3 loop spans 15 amino acids. Germline CDR1 reads SGHTA; CDR2 reads FQGNSA. J gave up 5 bases and V 7 bases, and 12 bases lay outside the gene matches. The CDR3 sequence: CASTRNRGGIDTQYF. Here the CDR3 DNA reads TGTGCCAGCACCAGAAACAGGGGCGGCATAGATACGCAGTATTTT.

This rearrangement joins TRBV7-2 to TRBJ2-1; 10 positions agree with TRBD2. Germline V gives CDR1 SGHTA, CDR2 FQGNSA. J lost 7 bases, V lost 5 bases, and 11 bases had no gene match. The CDR3 loop spans 16 amino acids. DNA for the CDR3: TGTGCCAGCAGCACCCCGGGAAGCGGGGGGGTGAATGAGCAGTTCTTC. This translates into CASSTPGSGGVNEQFF.

This clonotype was seen ten or more times. V and J are TRBV24-1 and TRBJ2-2; D call uncertain. V was trimmed by 12 bases and J by 3 bases, leaving 13 bases between them. Germline V gives CDR1 KGHDR, CDR2 SFDVKD. The CDR3 covers 13 residues. The CDR3 reads CAVRETYTGELFF. The CDR3 bases are TGTGCCGTAAGAGAAACTTACACCGGGGAGCTGTTTTTT.

This clonotype was observed a handful of times. J is TRBJ2-7 and V is TRBV7-2; possible D gene TRBD1, 7 bases. This CDR3 is built from 15 residues. The V end was cut by 1 base, the J end by 4 bases, with 14 bases between. The germline V gene encodes CDR1 SGHTA and CDR2 FQGNSA. In nucleotides, the CDR3 is TGTGCCAGCAGCTTAGTAGGGGGGACAGTTTACGAGCAGTACGTC. This codes for CASSLVGGTVYEQYV.

This clonotype was observed many times. The CDR3 DNA is TGTGCCAGCAGCTTAGGTGGACAGGGTCGGTCGTTCTTC. Amino acids: CASSLGGQGRSFF. This chain links TRBV11-2 with TRBJ2-1; 8 bases line up with TRBD1. The CDR3 is 13 amino acids. From germline, CDR1 is SGHAT and CDR2 FQNNGV. After removal of 1 base from V and 15 bases from J, the junction contained 8 bases not matched to a gene.

This sequence joins TRBV4-2 and TRBJ1-6, with TRBD1 as a possible D gene (6 bases). The CDR3 runs to 14 residues. Germline V CDR1 and CDR2: LGHNA, YNFKEQ. Between the trimmed V and J ends, which lost 4 bases and 7 bases, there was a span of 11 bases. This chain's CDR3 is CASSLGGGNSPLHF. CDR3 DNA sequence: TGTGCCAGCAGCCTAGGAGGGGGAAATTCACCCCTCCACTTT.

About this clonotype: A read error may account for a junction end that differs from germline. The chain carries TRBV20-1 and TRBJ2-2; 9 bases match TRBD1. CDR1 and CDR2 from the germline V gene are DFQATT and SNEGSKA (reference sequence). The CDR3 length is 15 residues. The CDR3 spells CSATGGGVGTGELFF. As DNA, the CDR3 is TGCAGCGCTACAGGGGGCGGGGTGGGCACCGGGGAGCTGTTTTTT.

The chain is built from TRBV6-2 or TRBV6-3 and TRBJ2-3; D uncertain. Trimming pared 2 bases from V and 3 bases from J, leaving 9 bases between. The CDR3 runs to 14 residues. Germline V gene data show CDR1 as MNHEY and CDR2 as SVGEGT. The CDR3 here is CASSYAQLTDTQYF. DNA of the CDR3: TGTGCCAGCAGTTACGCGCAGTTAACAGATACGCAGTATTTT.

The genes are TRBV10-3 and TRBJ2-5; D is uncertain. Looked up from germline, CDR1 is ENHRY and CDR2 is SYGVKD. V was clipped by 0 bases and J by 3 bases, with 5 bases between them. The CDR3 has 13 amino acids. Here the CDR3 reads CAISESSEETQYF. The CDR3 DNA sequence: TGTGCCATCAGTGAGTCCTCGGAAGAGACCCAGTACTTC.

The chain uses TRBV12-3 or TRBV12-4 and TRBJ1-5, with TRBD1 matching 8 bases. This CDR3 has 14 amino acids. V was clipped by 6 bases and J by 3 bases; unmatched bases: 4. CDR3 sequence: CASSGQGDNQPQHF. The CDR3 DNA is TGTGCCAGCAGCGGACAGGGTGACAATCAGCCCCAGCATTTT.

Ten or more counts support this clonotype. The gene calls are TRBV7-9 and TRBJ2-5; D not resolved. Trimming removed 5 bases at V and 3 bases at J, with 13 bases between. CDR1 and CDR2 (germline): SEHNR, FQNEAQ (reference sequence). This CDR3 is 14 amino acids long. In nucleotides, the CDR3 is TGTGCCAGCAGCCGTTCAGGACGGGAAGAGACCCAGTACTTC. Its translation is CASSRSGREETQYF.

The table lists this clonotype with a few counts. The chain combines TRBV5-6 with TRBJ2-4; no definite D call. The length of the CDR3 is 16 residues. Trimming left V 5 bases short and J 1 base short, with 16 bases between. Germline CDR1 SGHDT, CDR2 YYEEEE. CDR3 coding DNA: TGTGCCAGCAGTCCGGGCCCGGAAGGGGCCAAAAACATTCAGTACTTC. Residues: CASSPGPEGAKNIQYF.

This chain links TRBV23-1 with TRBJ2-2; the D call may be TRBD1 or TRBD2 (5 bases each). TRBV23-1 is sorted into the ORF group, with uncertain function. This CDR3 is built from 14 residues. V lost 8 bases and J 4 bases, leaving 14 bases between the germline ends. CDR3 amino acids: CASHQDGGTGELFF. As DNA, the CDR3 is TGCGCCAGCCATCAGGATGGGGGCACCGGGGAGCTGTTTTTT.

This clonotype appeared many times. The chain is built from TRBV29-1 and TRBJ2-5; TRBD2 matches at 9 bases. The germline V gene encodes CDR1 SQVTM and CDR2 ANQGSEA. V lost 0 bases and J lost 7; bases outside the gene matches: 15. This CDR3 contains 17 residues. CDR3 residues: CSVEDPGSGGPQATQYF. The DNA of the CDR3 is TGCAGCGTTGAAGATCCGGGTAGCGGGGGACCCCAGGCGACCCAGTACTTC.

This clonotype came up a few times. V gene TRBV28 combines with J gene TRBJ2-7, with 8 bases matching TRBD1. There are 14 residues in the CDR3. Germline V lookup: CDR1 MDHEN, CDR2 SYDVKM. The ends lost 5 bases at V and 2 bases at J; junction bases unmatched: 5. This CDR3 reads CASSPGQVPYEQYV. CDR3 sequence (DNA): TGTGCCAGCAGTCCGGGACAGGTTCCCTACGAGCAGTACGTC.

This sequence joins TRBV5-6 and TRBJ2-7, with D perhaps matching TRBD1 (5 bases). Germline V gene data show CDR1 as SGHDT and CDR2 as YYEEEE. V was pared by 0 bases and J by 4 bases, with 20 bases between. The CDR3 covers 17 residues. In DNA, the CDR3 is TGTGCCAGCAGCTTGGCCGGATGGGGCGAGACATCTTACGAGCAGTACTTC. It translates to CASSLAGWGETSYEQYF.

This clonotype has just a few counts. The chain recombines TRBV12-3 or TRBV12-4 with TRBJ2-3; D is possibly TRBD1 (5 bases). With 3 bases removed from V and 2 bases from J, the gap between germline ends came to 12 bases. The CDR3 is made up of 15 amino acids. The CDR3: CASSFWGPPTDTQYF. The CDR3 nucleotides read TGTGCCAGCAGTTTTTGGGGCCCCCCCACAGATACGCAGTATTTT.

This clonotype was detected a few times. V and J are TRBV27 and TRBJ1-2, with 11 nucleotides matching TRBD1. CDR1 is MNHEY, CDR2 SMNVEV, per germline (reference sequence). The CDR3 contains 17 residues. After removal of 0 bases from V and 8 bases from J, the junction contained 11 bases not matched to a gene. CDR3 nucleotides: TGTGCCAGCAGTTTATCCCTAGGACAGGGGGCCGTCGGAGGCTACACCTTC. Translated, it gives CASSLSLGQGAVGGYTF.

The gene calls are TRBV12-3 or TRBV12-4 and TRBJ2-2; 9 bases map to TRBD2. This CDR3 is built from 18 residues. J was trimmed by 6 bases and V by 2 bases; bases with no gene match: 13. The CDR3 DNA is TGTGCCAGCAGTTTATCGGCTAGCGGGGTGGTTCATCCCGGGGAGCTGTTTTTT. This encodes CASSLSASGVVHPGELFF.

This clonotype was seen repeatedly, ten times or more. The J gene is TRBJ2-3, the V gene TRBV11-2; no reliable D call. The V gene lost 2 bases and the J gene lost 2 bases, with 5 bases spanning the gap. The CDR3 runs to 13 residues. CDR1 is SGHAT and CDR2 is FQNNGV in the germline V gene. The CDR3 DNA reads TGTGCCAGCAGCTTAAGTCACACAGATACGCAGTATTTT. This codes for CASSLSHTDTQYF. The full variable domain, rest sourced from reference TRBV11-2 and TRBJ2-3, is EAGVAQSPRYKIIEKRQSVAFWCNPISGHATLYWYQQILGQGPKLLIQFQNNGVVDDSQLPKDRFSAERLKGVDSTLKIQPAKLEDSAVYLCASSLSHTDTQYFGPGTRLTVL.

This clonotype has just a few counts. The V and J genes are TRBV7-9 and TRBJ2-5; TRBD1 agrees at 9 bases. Germline-derived CDR1 and CDR2 are SEHNR and FQNEAQ (reference sequence). J was trimmed by 5 bases and V by 8 bases; bases with no gene match: 12. The CDR3 is 15 residues long. The CDR3 nucleotides read TGTGCCAGCGGTTTCGCCGGGACAGGGAGGGAGACCCAGTACTTC. Its translation is CASGFAGTGRETQYF.

This clonotype was observed a handful of times. The chain carries TRBV21-1 and TRBJ1-1. TRBV21-1 is termed a pseudogene. The CDR3 runs to 15 residues. This CDR3 is CASSKGSAGNTEAFF. The CDR3 bases are TGTGCCAGCAGCAAGGGTTCGGCAGGGAACACTGAAGCTTTCTTT.

Only a few counts were recorded for this clonotype. J is TRBJ1-1 and V is TRBV5-1, with D possibly being TRBD1 (5 bases). CDR1 and CDR2 from the germline V gene are SGHRS and YFSETQ. V shed 0 bases and J shed 11 bases, with 14 bases lying between them. CDR3 length equals 13 residues. CDR3 nucleotide sequence: TGCGCCAGCAGCTTGGGGGTCACCAGGGAGGCTTTCTTT. It yields the protein CASSLGVTREAFF.

The CDR3 DNA reads as TGCGCCAGCAGCACCGCGGCGGCAGATACGCAGTATTTT. It codes for CASSTAAADTQYF. This chain connects TRBV5-1 to TRBJ2-3, with unresolved D. The CDR3 extends over 13 amino acids. V lost 4 bases and J lost 4, with 10 bases in between. Germline-derived CDR1 and CDR2 are SGHRS and YFSETQ.